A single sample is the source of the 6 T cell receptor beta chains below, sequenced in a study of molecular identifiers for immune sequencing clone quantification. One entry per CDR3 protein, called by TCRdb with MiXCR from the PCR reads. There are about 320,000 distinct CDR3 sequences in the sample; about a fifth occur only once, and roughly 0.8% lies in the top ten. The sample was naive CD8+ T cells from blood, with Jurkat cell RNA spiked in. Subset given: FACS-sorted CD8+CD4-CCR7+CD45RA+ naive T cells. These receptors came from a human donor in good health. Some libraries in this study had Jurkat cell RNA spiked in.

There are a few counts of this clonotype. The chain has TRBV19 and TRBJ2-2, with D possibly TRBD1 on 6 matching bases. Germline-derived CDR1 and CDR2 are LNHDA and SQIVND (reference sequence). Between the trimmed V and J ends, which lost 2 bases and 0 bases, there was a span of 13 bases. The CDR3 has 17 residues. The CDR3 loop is CASSIPTGRSNTGELFF. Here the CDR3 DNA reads TGTGCCAGTAGTATACCAACAGGGAGATCGAACACCGGGGAGCTGTTTTTT. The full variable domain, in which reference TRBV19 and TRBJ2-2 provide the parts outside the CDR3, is DGGITQSPKYLFRKEGQNVTLSCEQNLNHDAMYWYRQDPGQGLRLIYYSQIVNDFQKGDIAEGYSVSREKKESFPLTVTSAQKNPTAFYLCASSIPTGRSNTGELFFGEGSRLTVL.

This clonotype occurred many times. As DNA, the CDR3 is TGCAGCGCCCGGGACAGCTCCTACGAGCAGTACTTC. Translation gives CSARDSSYEQYF. The chain combines TRBV29-1 with TRBJ2-7; 7 nucleotides line up with TRBD1. The V and J ends lost 7 bases and 0 bases, in that order; junction bases with no gene match: 3. This CDR3 is 12 amino acids long. Germline CDR1 reads SQVTM; CDR2 reads ANQGSEA.

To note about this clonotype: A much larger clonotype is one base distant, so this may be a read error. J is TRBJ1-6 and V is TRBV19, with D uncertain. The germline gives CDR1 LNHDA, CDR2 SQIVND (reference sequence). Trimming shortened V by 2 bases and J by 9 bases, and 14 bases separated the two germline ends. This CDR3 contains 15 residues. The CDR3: CASSIMTRSSSPLHF. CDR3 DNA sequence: TGTGCCAGTAGTATAATGACAAGGTCGAGTTCACCCCTCCACTTT.

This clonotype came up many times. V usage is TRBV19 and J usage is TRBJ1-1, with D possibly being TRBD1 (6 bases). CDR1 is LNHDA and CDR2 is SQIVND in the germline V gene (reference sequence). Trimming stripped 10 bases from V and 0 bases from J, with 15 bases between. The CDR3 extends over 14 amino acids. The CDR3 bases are TGTGCCACAACGCGGGGGGCGATGAACACTGAAGCTTTCTTT. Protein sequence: CATTRGAMNTEAFF.

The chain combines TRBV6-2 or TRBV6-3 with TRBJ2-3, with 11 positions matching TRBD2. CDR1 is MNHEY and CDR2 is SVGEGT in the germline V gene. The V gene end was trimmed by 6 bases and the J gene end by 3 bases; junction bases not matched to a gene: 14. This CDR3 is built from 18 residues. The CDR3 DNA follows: TGTGCCAGCAGCCCAGGGCTTAGCGGGAGGGCCGAAACAGATACGCAGTATTTT. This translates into CASSPGLSGRAETDTQYF.

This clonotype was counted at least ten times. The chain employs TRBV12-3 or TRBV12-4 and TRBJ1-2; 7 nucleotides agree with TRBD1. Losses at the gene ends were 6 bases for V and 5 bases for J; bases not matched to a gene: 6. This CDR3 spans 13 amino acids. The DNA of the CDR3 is TGTGCCAGCAGGTCCGGGACAGCTTATGGCTACACCTTC. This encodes CASRSGTAYGYTF.